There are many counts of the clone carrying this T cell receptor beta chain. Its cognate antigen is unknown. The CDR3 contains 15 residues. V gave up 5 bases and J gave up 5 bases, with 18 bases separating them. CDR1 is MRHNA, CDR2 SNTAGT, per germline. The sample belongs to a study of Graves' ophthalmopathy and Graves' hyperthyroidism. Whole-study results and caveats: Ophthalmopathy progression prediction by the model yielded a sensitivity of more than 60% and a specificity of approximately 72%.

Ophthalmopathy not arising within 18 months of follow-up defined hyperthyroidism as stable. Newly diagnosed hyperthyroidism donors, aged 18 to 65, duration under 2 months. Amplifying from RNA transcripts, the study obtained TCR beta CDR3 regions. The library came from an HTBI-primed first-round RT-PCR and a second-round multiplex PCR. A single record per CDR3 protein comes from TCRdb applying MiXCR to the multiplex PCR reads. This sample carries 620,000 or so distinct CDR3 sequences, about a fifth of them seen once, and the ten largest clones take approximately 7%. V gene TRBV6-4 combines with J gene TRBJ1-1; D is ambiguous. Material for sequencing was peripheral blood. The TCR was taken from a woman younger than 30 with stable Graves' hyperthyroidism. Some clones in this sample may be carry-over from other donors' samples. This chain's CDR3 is CASSLSAFSGTEAFF. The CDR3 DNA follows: TGTGCCAGCAGTCTCTCGGCGTTCTCTGGGACTGAAGCTTTCTTT.